The sequence of this T cell receptor (beta chain) was determined in a study of CD8 T cells in ankylosing spondylitis. General study points: Past research had described some motif variants in reactive arthritis synovial fluid and blood. Seemingly characteristic of ankylosing spondylitis blood was a TCR beta motif consisting of under ten highly homologous variants.

Per germline, CDR1 SGHTA and CDR2 FQGNSA. V dropped 3 bases and J dropped 6; count of bases not matched to a gene: 7. The CDR3 length is 15 residues. TCRdb itself ran the 5' RACE reads through MiXCR, one entry per CDR3 protein. The repertoire holds 200,000 to 250,000 distinct CDR3 sequences, with around 10% as singletons. This clonotype was seen repeatedly, ten times or more. As yet, its antigen is unknown. Specimen: blood, either unsorted or a sorted T cell fraction (not recorded which). The source is a male donor with ankylosing spondylitis or in good health (not recorded which). The rearrangement uses TRBV7-2 and TRBJ2-3, with 9 bases lining up with TRBD2. CDR3 in DNA: TGTGCCAGCAGCTTGACTAGCGGCAGGCCCGATACGCAGTATTTT. This codes for CASSLTSGRPDTQYF.